The 28 T cell receptor beta chains given below trace back to one sample, sequenced in a study of technical replicates of blood from a handful of donors. Only in-frame clones appear in the TCRdb table, and some are missing; sequencing was by immunoSEQ multiplex PCR. The table lists 50,000 to 65,000 clones, over 90% of them singletons. Sample: PBMCs. Receptor source: a human donor in good health. Some clones in this sample may be carry-over from other donors' samples.

The V and J genes are TRBV6-6 and TRBJ1-5; D is possibly TRBD1 (6 bases). CDR1 is MNHNY and CDR2 is SVGAGI in the germline V gene (reference sequence). Trimming shortened V by 6 bases and J by 4 bases, and 10 bases separated the two germline ends. This CDR3 is 13 amino acids long. The CDR3 loop is CASRRTVNQPQHF. CDR3 nucleotide sequence: TGTGCCAGCAGAAGGACAGTTAATCAGCCCCAGCATTTT.

The chain has TRBV18 and TRBJ2-3, with TRBD2 matching over 10 bases. The germline gives CDR1 KGHSH, CDR2 LQKENI. This CDR3 is built from 16 residues. V lost 5 bases and J lost 0; bases outside the gene matches: 5. CDR3 in amino acids: CASSTSSGGSTDTQYF. The CDR3 DNA is TGTGCCAGCTCAACTTCTAGCGGGGGTAGCACAGATACGCAGTATTTT.

The rearrangement links TRBV30 to TRBJ2-5; unclear D gene. V lost 0 bases and J 9 bases, leaving 14 bases between the germline ends. There are 13 residues in the CDR3. CDR1 is GTSNPN and CDR2 is SVGIG in the germline V gene (reference sequence). CDR3: CAWSVQSHDPQYF. Here the CDR3 DNA reads TGTGCCTGGAGTGTACAATCCCACGATCCCCAGTACTTC.

The rearrangement links TRBV4-2 to TRBJ2-5; no clear D. Germline lookup yields CDR1 LGHNA and CDR2 YNFKEQ. The CDR3 runs 13 residues. The V end lost 1 base, the J end lost 4 bases, and 7 bases lay between the germline ends. CDR3 sequence (DNA): TGTGCCAGCAGCCAAGGCTATGGAGAGACCCAGTACTTC. This codes for CASSQGYGETQYF.

The chain carries TRBV19 and TRBJ2-1, with D maybe TRBD1 (5 bases). Germline V gene sequence: CDR1 LNHDA, CDR2 SQIVND (reference sequence). V lost 6 bases and J lost 8, with 20 bases in between. CDR3 size: 15 residues. Here the CDR3 reads CASSVTGFYSDEQFF. The CDR3, as DNA: TGTGCCAGTAGCGTCACAGGATTCTATTCGGATGAGCAGTTCTTC.

This sequence joins TRBV10-3 and TRBJ2-5; 8 bases are shared with TRBD2. Looked up from germline, CDR1 is ENHRY and CDR2 is SYGVKD. V dropped 6 bases and J dropped 1; count of bases not matched to a gene: 4. This CDR3 has 14 residues. The CDR3 DNA follows: TGTGCCATCAGCATTAGCGGGGTCCAAGAGACCCAGTACTTC. It yields the protein CAISISGVQETQYF.

J is TRBJ2-7 and V is TRBV4-3, with 9 bases aligning to TRBD1. V shed 1 base, J shed 2 bases, and the junction held 3 bases outside the gene matches. The CDR3 sequence is 15 residues long. Per the germline V gene, CDR1 is LGHNA and CDR2 is YSLEER. CDR3 sequence (DNA): TGCGCCAGCAGCCAAGTTAGGGACAGGGCCTACGAGCAGTACTTC. Its protein is CASSQVRDRAYEQYF.

The chain combines TRBV6-5 with TRBJ2-3; 10 bases line up with TRBD2. Unmatched junction bases numbered 2, after V lost 1 base and J lost 1 base. This CDR3 comprises 16 residues. Germline assignment: CDR1 MNHEY and CDR2 SVGAGI. CDR3 residues: CASSYLGTSGTDTQYF. The CDR3 DNA reads TGTGCCAGCAGTTACTTAGGGACTAGCGGCACAGATACGCAGTATTTT.

The chain is built from TRBV4-3 and TRBJ2-1, with D possibly matching TRBD2 (6 bases). With 4 bases removed from V and 0 bases from J, the gap between germline ends came to 16 bases. This CDR3 has 17 residues. Per germline, CDR1 LGHNA and CDR2 YSLEER. In nucleotides, the CDR3 is TGCGCCAGCAGCCGGGGGGACGGGCCTAGCTCCTACAATGAGCAGTTCTTC. Its translation is CASSRGDGPSSYNEQFF.

The J gene is TRBJ1-3, the V gene TRBV29-1; D is uncertain. V was clipped by 4 bases and J by 2 bases, with 15 bases between them. The CDR3 length is 15 residues. The V gene's germline CDR1 is SQVTM and CDR2 ANQGSEA. CDR3 sequence reads: CSVGVPGVAGNTIYF. In nucleotides, the CDR3 is TGCAGCGTTGGAGTCCCAGGCGTGGCTGGAAACACCATATATTTT.

The V call is TRBV7-9, the J call TRBJ1-2; 7 bases fit TRBD1. CDR3 length: 14 amino acids. Trimming took 5 bases from V and 4 from J; bases not matched to a gene: 7. The germline CDR1 and CDR2 sequences are SEHNR and FQNEAQ (reference sequence). The DNA for the CDR3 is TGTGCCAGCAGCACCGGGACAGAACCCTATGGCTACACCTTC. This gives the protein CASSTGTEPYGYTF.

The chain couples TRBV28 to TRBJ2-7; tentative D call: TRBD1 (6 bases). Germline V gives CDR1 MDHEN, CDR2 SYDVKM. Trimming took off 6 bases at V and 2 bases at J, with 20 bases between the two ends. There are 16 residues in the CDR3. CDR3 region: CASRYQTGDYPYEQYF. In DNA, the CDR3 is TGTGCCAGCAGATATCAGACAGGAGATTATCCCTACGAGCAGTACTTC.

The chain combines TRBV2 with TRBJ1-1; TRBD1 might be the D (6 bases). Germline CDR1 reads SNHLY; CDR2 reads FYNNEI. Trimming removed 4 bases at V and 4 bases at J, with 19 bases between. CDR3 length: 16 amino acids. The CDR3 DNA reads TGTGCCAGCAGTGGATCTCAAGCGGGGGCGCGCACTGAAGCTTTCTTT. Encoded protein: CASSGSQAGARTEAFF.

V and J are TRBV18 and TRBJ2-3; 9 bases line up with TRBD2. This CDR3 spans 17 amino acids. Germline loops: CDR1 KGHSH, CDR2 LQKENI. Germline trimming cut 1 base from V and 3 bases from J; bases unmatched to any gene: 8. CDR3 sequence reads: CASSPRVAGVGTDTQYF. The DNA of the CDR3 is TGTGCCAGCTCACCACGAGTAGCGGGAGTGGGGACAGATACGCAGTATTTT.

The chain employs TRBV5-1 and TRBJ1-1, with a possible D match to TRBD1 (6 bases). Per germline, CDR1 SGHRS and CDR2 YFSETQ. The germline V and J ends were trimmed by 2 bases and 11 bases, with 13 bases remaining between them. The CDR3 covers 12 residues. CDR3: CASSLQGRGAFF. In nucleotides, the CDR3 is TGCGCCAGCAGCTTACAGGGAAGAGGGGCTTTCTTT.

J is TRBJ2-2 and V is TRBV5-6; no definite D call. Trimming left V 1 base short and J 7 bases short, with 17 bases between. The CDR3 spans 16 residues. Germline V gene data show CDR1 as SGHDT and CDR2 as YYEEEE. In DNA form, the CDR3 reads TGTGCCAGCAGCTTGTGGGCCGGCCCCTCTAACGGGGAGCTGTTTTTT. Protein product: CASSLWAGPSNGELFF. The complete variable domain, with remaining parts taken from reference TRBV5-6 and TRBJ2-2, reads DAGVTQSPTHLIKTRGQQVTLRCSPKSGHDTVSWYQQALGQGPQFIFQYYEEEERQRGNFPDRFSGHQFPNYSSELNVNALLLGDSALYLCASSLWAGPSNGELFFGEGSRLTVL.

The V call is TRBV7-9, the J call TRBJ2-5; TRBD1 is a possible D gene (5 bases). The ends were cut back, 0 bases at V and 4 bases at J, with 12 bases in the middle. Germline V gives CDR1 SEHNR, CDR2 FQNEAQ (reference sequence). The CDR3 contains 15 residues. The CDR3 protein is CASSLAQGLGETQYF. The CDR3 DNA follows: TGTGCCAGCAGCTTAGCGCAGGGCTTGGGAGAGACCCAGTACTTC.

The CDR3 region is CASSPRVSDSSSGNTIYF. Written as DNA, the CDR3 is TGTGCCAGCTCACCAAGAGTATCCGACAGTTCCTCTGGAAACACCATATATTTT. This chain connects TRBV18 to TRBJ1-3, with D possibly TRBD1 on 5 matching bases. The CDR3 is 18 residues long. Germline V gene lookup returns CDR1 KGHSH and CDR2 LQKENI. V lost 2 bases to trimming and J lost 0 bases, with 17 bases between them.

The V call is TRBV5-1, the J call TRBJ1-1, with 8 bases fitting TRBD1. CDR3 length equals 15 residues. J was trimmed by 1 base and V by 1 base; bases with no gene match: 3. CDR1 SGHRS and CDR2 YFSETQ come from the germline V gene. CDR3 sequence (DNA): TGCGCCAGCAGCTTGCGGACAGGGAAGAACACTGAAGCTTTCTTT. This codes for CASSLRTGKNTEAFF.

The chain combines TRBV5-1 with TRBJ2-3, with 9 bases identical to TRBD1. J gave up 0 bases and V 4 bases, and 6 bases lay outside the gene matches. This CDR3 spans 16 amino acids. Germline V gives CDR1 SGHRS, CDR2 YFSETQ. CDR3 in amino acids: CASSGTGTGSTDTQYF. Here the CDR3 DNA reads TGCGCCAGCAGCGGGACCGGGACAGGGAGCACAGATACGCAGTATTTT.

The CDR3 spells CASSLATSPDTQYF. DNA of the CDR3: TGTGCCAGCAGCTTAGCAACTAGCCCGGATACGCAGTATTTT. The rearrangement links TRBV7-2 to TRBJ2-3; weak D call: TRBD2 (6 bases). Trimming removed 0 bases from V and 6 bases from J, with 10 bases in between. Germline CDR1 reads SGHTA; CDR2 reads FQGNSA. This CDR3 is 14 amino acids long.

The rearrangement joins TRBV7-9 to TRBJ1-2, with 9 bases lining up with TRBD1. Trimming cost V 4 bases and J 7 bases; bases outside gene matches: 19. Germline-derived CDR1 and CDR2 are SEHNR and FQNEAQ (reference sequence). This CDR3 is 18 amino acids long. The CDR3 spells CASSYRGGTGQGVGGYTF. CDR3 nucleotide sequence: TGTGCCAGCAGCTATCGCGGCGGGACAGGGCAAGGGGTCGGTGGCTACACCTTC.

This clone was seen a single time. The V call is TRBV28, the J call TRBJ1-3; 9 nucleotides align to TRBD1. The CDR3 is made up of 15 amino acids. Looked up from germline, CDR1 is MDHEN and CDR2 is SYDVKM. V lost 3 bases and J lost 3; bases outside the gene matches: 3. The DNA for the CDR3 is TGTGCCAGCAGTTTCGGGACAGGGTATGGAAACACCATATATTTT. Translation: CASSFGTGYGNTIYF. Combining the CDR3 with reference TRBV28 and TRBJ1-3 gives the whole variable domain DVKVTQSSRYLVKRTGEKVFLECVQDMDHENMFWYRQDPGLGLRLIYFSYDVKMKEKGDIPEGYSVSREKKERFSLILESASTNQTSMYLCASSFGTGYGNTIYFGEGSWLTVV.

The rearrangement uses TRBV4-3 and TRBJ2-7; 9 nucleotides match TRBD2. The CDR3 is 14 amino acids. Germline V lookup: CDR1 LGHNA, CDR2 YSLEER. The V and J ends lost 1 base and 5 bases, in that order; junction bases with no gene match: 3. The CDR3: CASSQGIAGDEQYF. CDR3 DNA: TGCGCCAGCAGCCAAGGGATAGCGGGAGACGAGCAGTACTTC.

The J gene is TRBJ2-3, the V gene TRBV7-2, with a tentative D call TRBD2 (6 bases). The CDR3 is 15 residues long. V was shortened by 11 bases and J by 7 bases, with 25 bases between the two germline ends. Germline V gene sequence: CDR1 SGHTA, CDR2 FQGNSA. This chain's CDR3 is CAAVFGSGYHYTQYF. The CDR3 region has the DNA TGTGCCGCCGTCTTCGGTAGCGGATATCACTATACGCAGTATTTT.

Only one count was recorded for this clone. The genes are TRBV5-1 and TRBJ2-7, with 7 positions matching TRBD1. The CDR3 has 16 amino acids. The ends lost 6 bases at V and 4 bases at J; junction bases unmatched: 16. CDR1 and CDR2 from the germline V gene are SGHRS and YFSETQ. The CDR3 here is CASKDVTGTADYEQYF. In nucleotides, the CDR3 is TGCGCCAGCAAAGATGTGACCGGGACAGCGGATTACGAGCAGTACTTC. Complete variable domain (other parts from reference TRBV5-1 and TRBJ2-7): KAGVTQTPRYLIKTRGQQVTLSCSPISGHRSVSWYQQTPGQGLQFLFEYFSETQRNKGNFPGRFSGRQFSNSRSEMNVSTLELGDSALYLCASKDVTGTADYEQYFGPGTRLTVT.

This rearrangement joins TRBV9 to TRBJ2-2, with D possibly being TRBD1 (6 bases). Trimming took off 2 bases at V and 3 bases at J, with 11 bases between the two ends. Germline V gene data show CDR1 as SGDLS and CDR2 as YYNGEE. The CDR3 is made up of 15 amino acids. CDR3 residues: CASSVFKGDTGELFF. Written as DNA, the CDR3 is TGTGCCAGCAGCGTCTTCAAGGGGGACACCGGGGAGCTGTTTTTT.

This rearrangement joins TRBV12-2 to TRBJ1-1. TRBV12-2 is described as a pseudogene. CDR3 length: 13 residues. As DNA, the CDR3 is TGTGCAAGTCGCTTAGAGGCAGCCCCGGAGGCTTTCTTT. It codes for CASRLEAAPEAFF.